These 28 T cell receptor beta chains came from one sample sequenced in a study of OX40 agonist ivuxolimab in advanced cancers. Assay: immunoSEQ multiplex PCR; the TCRdb copy retains only in-frame clones and omits some. The repertoire holds tens of thousands of clones, with approximately 86% as singletons. The sequenced sample was CD4+ or CD8+ T cells sorted from blood, obtained in a trial of the OX40 agonist ivuxolimab. Receptor source: an adult with an advanced solid tumor such as melanoma, head and neck, liver or kidney cancer.

The V gene is TRBV18, the J gene TRBJ1-4; D gene uncertain. Germline-derived CDR1 and CDR2 are KGHSH and LQKENI. Trimming took off 3 bases at V and 5 bases at J, with 13 bases between the two ends. This CDR3 contains 15 residues. The CDR3 nucleotides read TGTGCCAGCTCACCTCCGACGGATACAAATGAAAAACTGTTTTTT. Translation: CASSPPTDTNEKLFF. The full variable domain, in which reference TRBV18 and TRBJ1-4 provide the parts outside the CDR3, is NAGVMQNPRHLVRRRGQEARLRCSPMKGHSHVYWYRQLPEEGLKFMVYLQKENIIDESGMPKERFSAEFPKEGPSILRIQQVVRGDSAAYFCASSPPTDTNEKLFFGSGTQLSVL.

In its sample, this clone was seen once. The chain joins TRBV19 to TRBJ2-7; possibly TRBD1 for D (6 bases). This CDR3 region has 14 residues. CDR1 is LNHDA, CDR2 SQIVND, per germline (reference sequence). Trimming cost V 1 base and J 1 base, with 8 bases left between them. CDR3 sequence (DNA): TGTGCCAGTAGTATAGGGACAGAGTCCTACGAGCAGTACTTC. Protein product: CASSIGTESYEQYF.

The rearrangement uses TRBV30 and TRBJ2-3; no clear D. Germline assignment: CDR1 GTSNPN and CDR2 SVGIG (reference sequence). This CDR3 region has 14 residues. V dropped 7 bases and J dropped 0 bases, with 14 bases sitting between them. CDR3 sequence: CAYSGGRSTDTQYF. CDR3 coding DNA: TGTGCCTACTCAGGTGGGCGGAGCACAGATACGCAGTATTTT. Supplemented by reference TRBV30 and TRBJ2-3, the full variable domain reads SQTIHQWPATLVQPVGSPLSLECTVEGTSNPNLYWYRQAAGRGLQLLFYSVGIGQISSEVPQNLSASRPQDRQFILSSKKLLLSDSGFYLCAYSGGRSTDTQYFGPGTRLTVL.

This clone is termed medium-sized (0.01 to 0.1%). CDR3 nucleotide sequence: TGTGCCAGCTTCCGGGGGACAGGGCGGCAGGCGAACACCGGGGAGCTGTTTTTT. Translation gives CASFRGTGRQANTGELFF. The gene calls are TRBV5-4 and TRBJ2-2, with TRBD1 matching 9 bases. This CDR3 is 18 amino acids long. In germline, CDR1 is SGHNT, CDR2 YYREEE (reference sequence). With V trimmed by 7 bases and J by 0 bases, 13 bases remained unmatched. The entire variable domain, with the rest obtained from reference TRBV5-4 and TRBJ2-2, is as follows: ETGVTQSPTHLIKTRGQQVTLRCSSQSGHNTVSWYQQALGQGPQFIFQYYREEENGRGNFPPRFSGLQFPNYSSELNVNALELDDSALYLCASFRGTGRQANTGELFFGEGSRLTVL.

This chain connects TRBV25-1 to TRBJ2-1; 9 nucleotides align to TRBD2. J lost 7 bases, V lost 4 bases, and 8 bases had no gene match. Germline values: CDR1 MGHDK, CDR2 SYGVNS. This CDR3 is 15 amino acids long. CDR3 sequence: CASSGSGSESNEQFF. The CDR3 DNA is TGTGCCAGCAGTGGTAGCGGGAGTGAATCAAATGAGCAGTTCTTC.

The chain links TRBV6-5 to TRBJ1-1, with 7 bases lining up with TRBD1. J lost 4 bases, V lost 5 bases, and 4 bases had no gene match. CDR3 length equals 13 residues. The germline V gene has CDR1 MNHEY and CDR2 SVGAGI. The DNA for the CDR3 is TGTGCCAGCAGTAGTTACAGGGGCACTGAAGCTTTCTTT. Protein: CASSSYRGTEAFF.

V is TRBV6-6 and J is TRBJ1-1; D gene unclear. CDR1 is MNHNY and CDR2 is SVGAGI in the germline V gene (reference sequence). The CDR3 spans 14 residues. V was pared by 1 base and J by 2 bases, with 8 bases between. CDR3 in amino acids: CASSYWTDNTEAFF. CDR3 sequence (DNA): TGTGCCAGCAGTTACTGGACGGATAACACTGAAGCTTTCTTT.

This CDR3 reads CASSDYRDRGLEQYF. In nucleotides, the CDR3 is TGTGCCAGCAGCGATTACCGGGACAGGGGCCTCGAGCAGTACTTC. J is TRBJ2-7 and V is TRBV7-9, with 10 bases identical to TRBD1. The CDR3 has 15 residues. V lost 5 bases and J lost 6; bases outside the gene matches: 10. The V gene's germline CDR1 is SEHNR and CDR2 FQNEAQ (reference sequence).

This chain joins TRBV2 and TRBJ1-2, with D perhaps matching TRBD1 (6 bases). The CDR3 runs 14 residues. Per the germline V gene, CDR1 is SNHLY and CDR2 is FYNNEI. Trimming cost V 6 bases and J 5 bases, with 16 bases left between them. CDR3 amino acids: CASRGAGFLYGYTF. The CDR3 bases are TGTGCCAGCAGGGGGGCAGGGTTTTTATATGGCTACACCTTC.

This clone was seen only a few times. This chain connects TRBV7-9 to TRBJ1-1; D is unresolved. Trimming removed 8 bases from V and 2 bases from J, with 12 bases in between. This CDR3 is built from 13 residues. Germline CDR1 reads SEHNR; CDR2 reads FQNEAQ (reference sequence). CDR3 in amino acids: CASGDSGNTEAFF. CDR3 sequence (DNA): TGTGCCAGCGGGGATTCAGGCAACACTGAAGCTTTCTTT. The full variable domain, rest sourced from reference TRBV7-9 and TRBJ1-1, is DTGVSQNPRHKITKRGQNVTFRCDPISEHNRLYWYRQTLGQGPEFLTYFQNEAQLEKSRLLSDRFSAERPKGSFSTLEIQRTEQGDSAMYLCASGDSGNTEAFFGQGTRLTVV.

The J gene is TRBJ2-1, the V gene TRBV6-5; no firm D call. CDR3 length equals 11 residues. Trimming took 8 bases from V and 6 from J, leaving 8 bases between them. Germline-derived CDR1 and CDR2 are MNHEY and SVGAGI. CDR3 bases: TGTGCCAGCGTAATGGGCAATGAGCAGTTCTTC. Translating gives CASVMGNEQFF.

This chain uses TRBV6-6 with TRBJ1-2; a weak D match, TRBD1 (5 bases). V was clipped by 4 bases and J by 2 bases, with 11 bases between them. CDR3 size: 14 residues. Per germline, CDR1 MNHNY and CDR2 SVGAGI (reference sequence). The CDR3 is CASSSAGWNYGYTF. The CDR3 DNA follows: TGTGCCAGCAGTTCGGCAGGGTGGAACTATGGCTACACCTTC.

This clone was found once. The chain carries TRBV7-9 and TRBJ2-1; tentatively, D is TRBD1 (5 bases). Trimming took off 7 bases at V and 6 bases at J, with 13 bases between the two ends. The CDR3 spans 13 residues. Germline V gene sequence: CDR1 SEHNR, CDR2 FQNEAQ (reference sequence). Here the CDR3 reads CASMQGLGNEQFF. The CDR3 DNA reads as TGTGCCAGCATGCAGGGTTTGGGCAATGAGCAGTTCTTC.

With regard to this clone: This CDR3 is also generated by other DNA sequences in the sample. The chain uses TRBV4-3 and TRBJ2-1; TRBD1 agrees at 11 bases. CDR1 LGHNA and CDR2 YSLEER come from the germline V gene. J gave up 6 bases and V 3 bases, and 1 base lay outside the gene matches. The CDR3 totals 14 residues. CDR3 residues: CASSQGQGGNEQFF. CDR3 sequence (DNA): TGCGCCAGCAGCCAGGGACAGGGGGGCAATGAGCAGTTCTTC.

This rearrangement joins TRBV7-9 to TRBJ2-7; no firm D call. The length of the CDR3 is 14 residues. V lost 1 base and J lost 4, with 11 bases in between. Looked up from germline, CDR1 is SEHNR and CDR2 is FQNEAQ (reference sequence). CDR3 region: CASSLVETNYEQYF. The CDR3 DNA reads as TGTGCCAGCAGCTTAGTGGAGACCAATTACGAGCAGTACTTC.

The V and J genes are TRBV4-1 and TRBJ2-1; tentatively, D is TRBD1 or TRBD2 (6 bases each). The V and J ends lost 4 bases and 6 bases respectively, with 13 bases between them. Germline V gives CDR1 MGHRA, CDR2 YSYEKL. The length of the CDR3 is 14 residues. In nucleotides, the CDR3 is TGCGCCAGCAGCCTAAGTCCGGGGGCCAATGAGCAGTTCTTC. As protein: CASSLSPGANEQFF.

This clone was observed a single time. The chain links TRBV4-2 to TRBJ2-5; a possible D gene is TRBD2 (6 bases). Germline V gene lookup returns CDR1 LGHNA and CDR2 YNFKEQ. V lost 1 base and J 2 bases, leaving 14 bases between the germline ends. This CDR3 has 16 amino acids. The CDR3 DNA is TGTGCCAGCAGCCAAGCGCTAGCGAGCATTCAAGAGACCCAGTACTTC. It is translated as CASSQALASIQETQYF.

This clone was seen more than once but under ten times. This chain links TRBV13 with TRBJ2-1; D might be TRBD2 (6 bases). V gave up 3 bases and J gave up 5 bases, with 14 bases separating them. This CDR3 contains 15 residues. Germline loops: CDR1 PRHDT, CDR2 FYEKMQ (reference sequence). Here the CDR3 DNA reads TGTGCCAGCAGCTTTCTTCGCGGGACGGACAATGAGCAGTTCTTC. Encoded protein: CASSFLRGTDNEQFF.

This clone was counted a single time. This rearrangement joins TRBV27 to TRBJ1-2, with a tentative D call TRBD1 (6 bases). This CDR3 comprises 14 residues. The germline V gene has CDR1 MNHEY and CDR2 SMNVEV (reference sequence). The V end was cut by 8 bases, the J end by 7 bases, with 20 bases between. The CDR3 sequence: CASRPMSTGIGYTF. The CDR3 DNA reads TGTGCCAGCCGCCCGATGTCTACAGGGATTGGCTACACCTTC.

The genes are TRBV6-1 and TRBJ1-5, with TRBD1 as a possible D gene (5 bases). The CDR3 is 12 amino acids. Trimming stripped 8 bases from V and 4 bases from J, with 9 bases between. CDR1 and CDR2 from the germline V gene are MNHNS and SASEGT. The CDR3: CASGGGNQPQHF. CDR3 bases: TGTGCCAGCGGGGGGGGAAATCAGCCCCAGCATTTT.

The chain combines TRBV9 with TRBJ1-2; tentatively, D is TRBD1 (5 bases). The CDR3 is 14 amino acids. V dropped 3 bases and J dropped 7 bases, with 16 bases sitting between them. Germline CDR1 and CDR2: SGDLS and YYNGEE. The CDR3 sequence is CASSDTGPRGGYTF. CDR3 coding DNA: TGTGCCAGCAGCGATACGGGACCCCGAGGTGGCTACACCTTC.

The DNA for the CDR3 is TGTGCCTGGAGTGTGACCTGGACAGTCCGGGGGGACGAGCAGTACTTC. Translating it yields CAWSVTWTVRGDEQYF. The V gene is TRBV30, the J gene TRBJ2-7; a possible D gene is TRBD2 (7 bases). Trimming removed 0 bases from V and 5 bases from J, with 20 bases in between. Germline V CDR1 and CDR2: GTSNPN, SVGIG (reference sequence). There are 16 residues in the CDR3.

The gene calls are TRBV27 and TRBJ2-7; TRBD2 agrees at 11 bases. Germline trimming cut 8 bases from V and 4 bases from J; bases unmatched to any gene: 13. Looked up from germline, CDR1 is MNHEY and CDR2 is SMNVEV (reference sequence). The CDR3 contains 16 residues. The CDR3 sequence: CASFAFTGTSGYEQYF. CDR3 nucleotides: TGTGCCAGCTTCGCCTTTACCGGGACTAGCGGTTACGAGCAGTACTTC.

The chain uses TRBV7-2 and TRBJ2-1; the D is unclear. Deletions cut 1 base from V and 0 bases from J, with 7 bases between. This CDR3 is built from 15 residues. Germline loops: CDR1 SGHTA, CDR2 FQGNSA. The CDR3 region is CASSLEVTSYNEQFF. CDR3 coding DNA: TGTGCCAGCAGCTTAGAGGTAACCTCCTACAATGAGCAGTTCTTC.

V usage is TRBV7-6 and J usage is TRBJ2-7, with a possible D match to TRBD1 (5 bases). Germline CDR1 SGHVS, CDR2 FNYEAQ. With 1 base removed from V and 1 base from J, the gap between germline ends came to 11 bases. There are 15 residues in the CDR3. Here the CDR3 reads CASSLDGRGSYEQYF. The CDR3 DNA is TGTGCCAGCAGCTTAGATGGAAGGGGTTCCTACGAGCAGTACTTC.

The V and J genes are TRBV6-5 and TRBJ1-4; 8 bases align to TRBD1. V trimming: 2 bases; J trimming: 11 bases; junction bases outside the gene matches: 4. Germline CDR1 is MNHEY and CDR2 is SVGAGI. The CDR3 runs 13 residues. CDR3 loop: CASSYTTGGKLFF. The CDR3 region has the DNA TGTGCCAGCAGTTACACCACAGGGGGGAAACTGTTTTTT.

V gene TRBV5-4 combines with J gene TRBJ2-1; D gene unclear. Germline lookup yields CDR1 SGHNT and CDR2 YYREEE (reference sequence). Between the trimmed V and J ends, which lost 0 bases and 7 bases, there was a span of 5 bases. The CDR3 runs to 12 residues. CDR3 in DNA: TGTGCCAGCAGCTTGGGTCTAAATGAGCAGTTCTTC. This gives the protein CASSLGLNEQFF.

A few counts support this clone. The chain joins TRBV15 to TRBJ1-1; D not certain. Trimming pared 1 base from V and 0 bases from J, leaving 3 bases between. The CDR3 totals 13 residues. Germline V lookup: CDR1 LNHNV, CDR2 YYDKDF (reference sequence). The CDR3: CATSRGMNTEAFF. The CDR3 nucleotides are TGTGCCACCAGCAGAGGCATGAACACTGAAGCTTTCTTT.